These 23 T cell receptor beta chains were sequenced from one sample in a study of blood T cell repertoires in COVID-19 (dated by TCRdb to 2018 to 2021). The method behind the library was the immunoSEQ multiplex PCR assay. Here the immuneACCESS table is served through TCRdb, limited to in-frame sequences with V and J called. Missing clones are a known gap in these copies; in checked studies unresolved V genes cover under half, and the rest lacks a known reason. The sample yields 350,000 to 450,000 clones; less than 85% were counted once. The biggest ten clones account for roughly 3.4% of the sample. The sequenced sample consisted of peripheral blood. The origin of the receptors is a woman younger than 30 with acute or convalescent COVID-19.

The CDR3 DNA follows: TGTGCCAGCAGCCCGGAAGGGGCGCGAGAGCCCCAGCATTTT. Its translation is CASSPEGAREPQHF. This rearrangement joins TRBV9 to TRBJ1-5, with D perhaps TRBD1 (5 bases). Germline V gene data show CDR1 as SGDLS and CDR2 as YYNGEE. The CDR3 runs to 14 residues. Trimming left V 4 bases short and J 8 bases short, with 16 bases between.

The V gene is TRBV2, the J gene TRBJ1-5, with D hard to call. Germline V gene data show CDR1 as SNHLY and CDR2 as FYNNEI. The CDR3 is 14 amino acids. The V end was cut by 4 bases, the J end by 4 bases, with 11 bases between. CDR3 residues: CASSGGNGNQPQHF. DNA for the CDR3: TGTGCCAGCAGTGGAGGTAATGGGAATCAGCCCCAGCATTTT.

The V and J genes are TRBV5-1 and TRBJ2-7; 10 nucleotides agree with TRBD1. J gave up 5 bases and V 1 base, and 6 bases lay outside the gene matches. This CDR3 spans 15 amino acids. In germline, CDR1 is SGHRS, CDR2 YFSETQ. The CDR3 DNA reads TGCGCCAGCAGCTTGTTGACAGGGGGCGTACACGAGCAGTACTTC. Its translation is CASSLLTGGVHEQYF.

This chain joins TRBV29-1 and TRBJ1-3; no definite D call. The length of the CDR3 is 12 residues. Trimming took off 5 bases at V and 6 bases at J, with 11 bases between the two ends. The V gene's germline CDR1 is SQVTM and CDR2 ANQGSEA. The CDR3 spells CSVWSTVNTIYF. CDR3 DNA: TGCAGCGTTTGGTCTACCGTAAACACCATATATTTT.

The rearrangement uses TRBV2 and TRBJ1-1; D possibly corresponds to TRBD1 (5 bases). CDR1 and CDR2 (germline): SNHLY, FYNNEI. Trimming removed 3 bases from V and 5 bases from J, with 13 bases in between. The CDR3 contains 14 residues. This chain's CDR3 is CASSEGRGSTEAFF. CDR3 DNA: TGTGCCAGCAGTGAGGGGAGGGGTTCAACTGAAGCTTTCTTT.

The V call is TRBV6-2 or TRBV6-3, the J call TRBJ2-3; TRBD2 matches at 8 bases. With 4 bases clipped from V and 5 bases from J, the junction kept 8 bases outside the gene matches. The CDR3 covers 15 residues. Germline V gene data show CDR1 as MNHEY and CDR2 as SVGEGT. In DNA, the CDR3 is TGTGCCAGCAGTTTTCGGACTAGCCCCCTAGATACGCAGTATTTT. This encodes CASSFRTSPLDTQYF.

The gene calls are TRBV5-1 and TRBJ2-1; 8 nucleotides agree with TRBD1. J lost 7 bases, V lost 4 bases, and 13 bases had no gene match. The CDR3 spans 16 residues. Germline assignment: CDR1 SGHRS and CDR2 YFSETQ. CDR3 in amino acids: CASSKTGQGIVNEQFF. The CDR3 DNA reads as TGCGCCAGCAGCAAAACCGGACAGGGCATCGTTAATGAGCAGTTCTTC.

The chain links TRBV3-1 (or the pseudogene TRBV3-2) to TRBJ1-2; D is possibly TRBD1 (6 bases). Trimming removed 1 base at V and 4 bases at J, with 13 bases between. The CDR3 runs to 15 residues. Per the germline V gene, CDR1 is LGHDT and CDR2 is YNNKEL (reference sequence). The CDR3 reads CASSQVAGVGYGYTF. Here the CDR3 DNA reads TGTGCCAGCAGCCAAGTGGCAGGGGTGGGCTATGGCTACACCTTC.

Comment on this clone: The same CDR3 is also encoded by other DNA sequences in this sample. The chain joins TRBV19 to TRBJ1-3; no clear D. V dropped 1 base and J dropped 0 bases, with 4 bases sitting between them. The germline CDR1 and CDR2 sequences are LNHDA and SQIVND (reference sequence). This CDR3 is 14 amino acids long. The CDR3 region is CASSIGSSGNTIYF. CDR3 coding DNA: TGTGCCAGTAGTATAGGGAGCTCTGGAAACACCATATATTTT. The complete variable domain, with remaining parts taken from reference TRBV19 and TRBJ1-3, reads DGGITQSPKYLFRKEGQNVTLSCEQNLNHDAMYWYRQDPGQGLRLIYYSQIVNDFQKGDIAEGYSVSREKKESFPLTVTSAQKNPTAFYLCASSIGSSGNTIYFGEGSWLTVV.

The chain has TRBV11-2 and TRBJ2-1; the match to TRBD1 covers 10 bases. The V gene end was trimmed by 3 bases and the J gene end by 8 bases; junction bases not matched to a gene: 7. CDR3 length: 15 amino acids. Germline V gene lookup returns CDR1 SGHAT and CDR2 FQNNGV. The CDR3 DNA reads as TGTGCCAGCAGCTTTGGGACAGGGGAGTTGGATGAGCAGTTCTTC. Its translation is CASSFGTGELDEQFF.

This chain uses TRBV6-5 with TRBJ1-1; D is uncertain. Germline V gene data show CDR1 as MNHEY and CDR2 as SVGAGI. This CDR3 comprises 14 residues. V was pared by 7 bases and J by 5 bases, with 17 bases between. The CDR3 region has the DNA TGTGCCAGCATCCCTCGGAGTTTGGAAACTGAAGCTTTCTTT. This encodes CASIPRSLETEAFF.

In this sample, this clone turned up a few times. The chain recombines TRBV12-3 or TRBV12-4 with TRBJ2-7; D not certain. Trimming left V 3 bases short and J 0 bases short, with 6 bases between. CDR3 length equals 13 residues. DNA of the CDR3: TGTGCCAGCAGTTTTAGTAGCTCCTACGAGCAGTACTTC. Its protein is CASSFSSSYEQYF.

The rearrangement joins TRBV15 to TRBJ2-7, with D hard to call. Per germline, CDR1 LNHNV and CDR2 YYDKDF (reference sequence). The CDR3 length is 15 residues. V was cut by 3 bases and J by 4 bases, with 16 bases left in between. The CDR3, as DNA: TGTGCCACCAGCAGCGCTCTAATTTTTTCGTACGAGCAGTACTTC. Protein sequence: CATSSALIFSYEQYF.

The J gene is TRBJ2-2, the V gene TRBV7-9; 11 bases align to TRBD1. V was pared by 5 bases and J by 5 bases, with 7 bases of the junction left unmatched. The CDR3 length is 16 residues. Per the germline V gene, CDR1 is SEHNR and CDR2 is FQNEAQ (reference sequence). CDR3 in amino acids: CASSPAGTGGTGELFF. The CDR3 coding sequence is TGTGCCAGCAGCCCCGCCGGGACAGGGGGAACCGGGGAGCTGTTTTTT. The whole variable domain, filled in from reference TRBV7-9 and TRBJ2-2, reads DTGVSQNPRHKITKRGQNVTFRCDPISEHNRLYWYRQTLGQGPEFLTYFQNEAQLEKSRLLSDRFSAERPKGSFSTLEIQRTEQGDSAMYLCASSPAGTGGTGELFFGEGSRLTVL.

V is TRBV4-1 and J is TRBJ1-2; D is unresolved. The CDR3 is 16 amino acids. The germline V gene encodes CDR1 MGHRA and CDR2 YSYEKL. The ends were cut back, 4 bases at V and 4 bases at J, with 19 bases in the middle. The CDR3 DNA is TGCGCCAGCAGCCGGTCCGAGCGGGCGGGTTTCTATGGCTACACCTTC. Its translation: CASSRSERAGFYGYTF.

This chain links TRBV6-5 with TRBJ1-2; TRBD1 might be the D (5 bases). The V and J ends lost 5 bases and 5 bases respectively, with 15 bases between them. The CDR3 spans 14 residues. CDR1 and CDR2 (germline): MNHEY, SVGAGI. The CDR3 loop reads CASSRSGTAYGYTF. CDR3 in DNA: TGTGCCAGCAGTAGATCCGGGACTGCTTATGGCTACACCTTC.

This chain connects TRBV19 to TRBJ1-2; the D gene is possibly TRBD1 (6 bases). Trimming removed 7 bases from V and 3 bases from J, with 18 bases in between. The CDR3 contains 15 residues. From germline, CDR1 is LNHDA and CDR2 SQIVND (reference sequence). CDR3 protein: CASMGASNPHYGYTF. The CDR3 nucleotides are TGTGCCAGTATGGGGGCCTCAAATCCACACTATGGCTACACCTTC.

CDR3 amino acids: CASSPSGEGTEAFF. The CDR3 nucleotides read TGTGCCAGCAGCCCCTCAGGGGAGGGCACTGAAGCTTTCTTT. The V gene is TRBV9, the J gene TRBJ1-1, with D perhaps TRBD1 (6 bases). CDR1 SGDLS and CDR2 YYNGEE come from the germline V gene. The CDR3 consists of 14 residues. V shed 4 bases and J shed 4 bases, with 14 bases lying between them.

To note about this clone: The sample contains more than one DNA sequence encoding this CDR3. The V call is TRBV5-1, the J call TRBJ2-5; D uncertain. The V gene's germline CDR1 is SGHRS and CDR2 YFSETQ. This CDR3 spans 13 amino acids. Between the trimmed V and J ends, which lost 1 base and 4 bases, there was a span of 8 bases. Here the CDR3 DNA reads TGCGCCAGCAGCTTGTCGGGTGGAGAGACCCAGTACTTC. Translating gives CASSLSGGETQYF.

The V call is TRBV2, the J call TRBJ2-3; D ambiguous. This CDR3 is built from 12 residues. Per germline, CDR1 SNHLY and CDR2 FYNNEI. V gave up 4 bases and J gave up 5 bases, with 7 bases separating them. CDR3 sequence reads: CASSVTGDTQYF. CDR3 bases: TGTGCCAGCAGTGTTACCGGAGATACGCAGTATTTT.

The rearrangement links TRBV5-6 to TRBJ2-7; 9 nucleotides align to TRBD1. Trimming at V came to 4 bases and at J to 4 bases, leaving 6 bases not matched to a gene. The CDR3 runs to 14 residues. CDR1 and CDR2 from the germline V gene are SGHDT and YYEEEE. The CDR3, as DNA: TGTGCCAGCAGCAAGACAGGGGGAGGATACGAGCAGTACTTC. Translation: CASSKTGGGYEQYF.

The chain is built from TRBV6-5 and TRBJ2-7; TRBD2 matches at 8 bases. The CDR3 length is 13 residues. Per germline, CDR1 MNHEY and CDR2 SVGAGI. V shed 7 bases and J 4 bases; nucleotides not matched to a gene: 6. CDR3 sequence: CASTESGGYEQYF. The CDR3 DNA sequence: TGTGCCAGCACCGAATCGGGGGGGTACGAGCAGTACTTC.

With respect to this clone: Other DNA sequences from this sample encode an identical CDR3 as well. This chain joins TRBV3-1 (or the pseudogene TRBV3-2) and TRBJ2-7; D is unclear. The V gene lost 0 bases and the J gene lost 2 bases, with 2 bases spanning the gap. Per germline, CDR1 LGHDT and CDR2 YNNKEL (reference sequence). The length of the CDR3 is 12 residues. CDR3 sequence: CASSQDTYEQYF. CDR3 in DNA: TGTGCCAGCAGCCAAGATACCTACGAGCAGTACTTC.